A selection of T cell receptor beta chains follows, all from one sample in a study of T-cell reconstitution after alpha-beta-depleted transplantation in children. In TCRdb, the PCR reads were re-called with MiXCR into one record per CDR3 protein. The repertoire holds hundreds of thousands of distinct CDR3 sequences, with around 18% as singletons. Sequencing was performed on PBMCs from the stem cell graft donor, taken from the stem cell graft. These receptors came from a human donor who donated a stem cell graft to a child with acute lymphoblastic leukemia. CDR3s include the opening cysteine and the closing phenylalanine or tryptophan.

CDR3aa: CASRTLGGPIQYF
v_gene: TRBV6-2/TRBV6-3

CDR3aa: CASSPRNFEEQYF
v_gene: TRBV18

CDR3aa: CASSLRAGVYSHNEQFF
v_gene: TRBV13

CDR3aa: CSAMDGVRSGNTIYF
v_gene: TRBV20-1

CDR3aa: CASSLDGTGKNTEAFF
v_gene: TRBV7-6

CDR3aa: CSVVGTERLYEQYF
v_gene: TRBV29-1

CDR3aa: CASSQSPITSVPNTGELFF
v_gene: TRBV3-1

CDR3aa: CASSSARPTWYTEAFF
v_gene: TRBV12-3/TRBV12-4

CDR3aa: CASRRDLNTGELFF
v_gene: TRBV5-6

CDR3aa: CASSRNSGEDTEAFF
v_gene: TRBV4-1

CDR3aa: CASSLQGSTPTDGYTF
v_gene: TRBV5-6

CDR3aa: CSAREFQDGNTIYF
v_gene: TRBV20-1

CDR3aa: CASSPFGFGNTIYF
v_gene: TRBV5-4

CDR3aa: CASCHPDPGAYNEQFF
v_gene: TRBV25-1

CDR3aa: CAIDGSYPSYEQYF
v_gene: TRBV7-9

CDR3aa: CASSLRTGTDSYNEQFF
v_gene: TRBV14

CDR3aa: CASRIGQSRNIQYF
v_gene: TRBV12-3/TRBV12-4

CDR3aa: CRGKGWSTDTQYF
v_gene: TRBV20-1

CDR3aa: CATNVGGSEQFF
v_gene: TRBV24-1

CDR3aa: CSAPAGEVEAFF
v_gene: TRBV20-1

CDR3aa: CATRKGPGDFYEQYF
v_gene: TRBV15

CDR3aa: CASSGPGRRVQETQYF
v_gene: TRBV25-1

CDR3aa: CASSQERARWDTGELFF
v_gene: TRBV4-1

CDR3aa: CAKKIGDTQYF
v_gene: TRBV6-1

CDR3aa: CASNPSTGLQETQYF
v_gene: TRBV5-1

CDR3aa: CASSDQGRLTGTDTQYF
v_gene: TRBV9

CDR3aa: CASSLAGGAISGTDTQYF
v_gene: TRBV5-5

CDR3aa: CASSLLRVGHTEAFF
v_gene: TRBV5-5

CDR3aa: CASSEMEAGNIQYF
v_gene: TRBV2

CDR3aa: CASSPRAGYEQFF
v_gene: TRBV6-1

CDR3aa: CASSPSAGENEQFF
v_gene: TRBV11-2

CDR3aa: CASSRQGISGYTF
v_gene: TRBV2

CDR3aa: CASGWTGNTEAFF
v_gene: TRBV27

CDR3aa: CSAKDRFYSNQPQHF
v_gene: TRBV20-1

CDR3aa: CASSSSLGLAFYEQFF
v_gene: TRBV7-9

CDR3aa: CASSPPGLSYEQYF
v_gene: TRBV4-1

CDR3aa: CASSPAPGGTEAFF
v_gene: TRBV18

CDR3aa: CASSGDTNTEAFF
v_gene: TRBV5-5

CDR3aa: CASSPTASGLYGYTF
v_gene: TRBV7-9

CDR3aa: CSVEPGTSGHNEQFF
v_gene: TRBV29-1

CDR3aa: CASSLVDWVPDTQYF
v_gene: TRBV7-2

CDR3aa: CASRSGTTQETQYF
v_gene: TRBV12-3/TRBV12-4

CDR3aa: CASSIQHQQYF
v_gene: TRBV12-3/TRBV12-4

CDR3aa: CASSASWGNYGYTF
v_gene: TRBV5-6

CDR3aa: CASSFPRAGADTGELFF
v_gene: TRBV7-9

CDR3aa: CASSLVVGNTIYF
v_gene: TRBV5-1

CDR3aa: CAWSVLGGMETQYF
v_gene: TRBV30

CDR3aa: CSFPFERGTYQETQYF
v_gene: TRBV20-1

CDR3aa: CASSPSVPFAGELFF
v_gene: TRBV5-1

CDR3aa: CATARGYRANNEQFF
v_gene: TRBV13

CDR3aa: CASPRDRPYEQYF
v_gene: TRBV18

CDR3aa: CASSLTGLSYNSPLHF
v_gene: TRBV6-1

CDR3aa: CAISDHSYEQYF
v_gene: TRBV10-3